This TCR beta chain was documented in a study of Ad26.COV2.S vaccination and SARS-CoV-2 variants. Libraries were prepared by immunoSEQ multiplex PCR; TCRdb keeps only in-frame clonotypes and omits some of them. The data show around 270,000 clones, with around 88% seen just once and roughly 3% held by the top ten. Treatment defined: roughly 18 received Ad26.COV2.S at low or high dose, single or two shots; several received placebo; per-sample allocation not given. All samples were drawn on day 63, counting from the first vaccine or placebo injection. Within Boston, the person who donated was an adult of 18-55 years. The CDR3 is 14 residues long. Germline V lookup: CDR1 SGHTA, CDR2 FQGNSA. V lost 6 bases and J 14 bases, leaving 20 bases between the germline ends.

The sequence derives from a person between 18 and 59 years old who received the Ad26.COV2.S COVID-19 vaccine or a placebo. The V call is TRBV7-2, the J call TRBJ1-6; a weak D match, TRBD1 (6 bases). Sequencing used peripheral blood, obtained in a trial of Ad26.COV2.S vaccine versus placebo. The CDR3 reads CASRPRQEQKTLHF. The CDR3 region has the DNA TGTGCCAGCAGACCTCGACAGGAGCAAAAAACCCTCCACTTT.